The 5 T cell receptor beta chains below come from one sample, sequenced in a study of blood T cells in healthy people across ages. Sample-barcoded 5' priming and a J-beta primer mix drove a second PCR of about 7 to 12 cycles. TCRdb re-derived calls from the 5' RACE reads in MiXCR, one entry per CDR3 protein. The sample has about 680,000 distinct CDR3 sequences, more than 40% seen once. Sample: blood. The source of these receptors is a woman aged 60-70 years in good health.

Here the CDR3 reads CASSHGLLGPYEQYF. The CDR3 DNA follows: TGTGCCAGCAGTCACGGACTCCTCGGGCCTTACGAGCAGTACTTC. The V and J genes are TRBV6-2 or TRBV6-3 and TRBJ2-7, with a weak D call TRBD2 (5 bases). V dropped 5 bases and J dropped 4 bases, with 18 bases sitting between them. CDR3 length equals 15 residues. Germline CDR1 is MNHEY and CDR2 is SVGEGT.

This sequence joins TRBV28 and TRBJ1-6; D remains unclear. V lost 6 bases, J lost 10 bases, and 19 bases lay in between. The germline V gene has CDR1 MDHEN and CDR2 SYDVKM. CDR3 size: 15 residues. CDR3 in DNA: TGTGCCAGCAGCTCCCCTAAAGGGTGGGGATCACCCCTCCACTTT. Translating it yields CASSSPKGWGSPLHF.

A few counts support this clonotype. This chain joins TRBV3-1 and TRBJ2-5; TRBD2 matches at 9 bases. Germline CDR1 reads LGHDT; CDR2 reads YNNKEL (reference sequence). V shed 1 base, J shed 4 bases, and the junction held 4 bases outside the gene matches. This CDR3 region has 15 residues. The CDR3 sequence is CASSQGGTSPETQYF. The DNA for the CDR3 is TGTGCCAGCAGCCAAGGTGGGACTAGCCCAGAGACCCAGTACTTC.

This chain joins TRBV2 and TRBJ1-2; TRBD1 agrees at 8 bases. This CDR3 region has 16 residues. The ends lost 6 bases at V and 0 bases at J; junction bases unmatched: 9. CDR1 and CDR2 from the germline V gene are SNHLY and FYNNEI. This chain's CDR3 is CASRGGQAFPNYGYTF. CDR3 DNA sequence: TGTGCCAGCAGAGGGGGACAGGCATTCCCTAACTATGGCTACACCTTC.

This chain links TRBV20-1 with TRBJ2-7; D might be TRBD2 (5 bases). This CDR3 region has 15 residues. Germline V gene data show CDR1 as DFQATT and CDR2 as SNEGSKA (reference sequence). V was clipped by 0 bases and J by 0 bases, with 12 bases between them. The CDR3 loop reads CSARDLSRDSYEQYF. In DNA form, the CDR3 reads TGCAGTGCTAGAGATCTCAGCCGGGACTCCTACGAGCAGTACTTC.